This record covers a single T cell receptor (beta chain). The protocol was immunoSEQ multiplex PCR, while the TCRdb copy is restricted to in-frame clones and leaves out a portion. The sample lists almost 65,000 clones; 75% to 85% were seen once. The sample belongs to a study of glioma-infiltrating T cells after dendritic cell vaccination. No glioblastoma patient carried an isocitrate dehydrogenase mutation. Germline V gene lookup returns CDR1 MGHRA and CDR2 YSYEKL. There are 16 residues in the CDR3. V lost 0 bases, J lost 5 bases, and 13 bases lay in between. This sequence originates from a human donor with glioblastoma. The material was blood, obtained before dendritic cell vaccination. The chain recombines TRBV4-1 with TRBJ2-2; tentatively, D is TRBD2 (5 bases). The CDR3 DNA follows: TGCGCCAGCAGCCAAGAGGGTACACGAGGGACCGGGGAGCTGTTTTTT. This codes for CASSQEGTRGTGELFF.